These 28 T cell receptor beta chains were sequenced from one sample in a study of cytomegalovirus exposure and HLA in healthy donors. PCR was performed using 60 Vbeta and 13 Jbeta primers. Sequencing was performed with immunoSEQ multiplex PCR; in TCRdb, only in-frame clones are kept and a portion is missing. The sample contains under 200,000 clones, about 12% of which appear only once. The sample taken for sequencing was PBMCs. The receptors come from a man aged 45-65 years in good health and CMV-seropositive.

This sequence joins TRBV6-5 and TRBJ2-3; 8 bases are shared with TRBD2. The CDR3 has 14 amino acids. V was pared by 5 bases and J by 4 bases, with 5 bases of the junction left unmatched. CDR1 and CDR2 from the germline V gene are MNHEY and SVGAGI. CDR3 sequence (DNA): TGTGCCAGCAGTAGCGGGGGACCGGCAGATACGCAGTATTTT. Its protein product is CASSSGGPADTQYF.

This sequence joins TRBV7-2 and TRBJ2-3; 9 nucleotides line up with TRBD2. Germline lookup yields CDR1 SGHTA and CDR2 FQGNSA. The J segment lost 3 bases and the V segment lost 5 bases, leaving 9 bases of the junction unmatched. The CDR3 runs to 16 residues. The CDR3 DNA follows: TGTGCCAGCAGCGATCCCGCGGGGGGGGTTACAGATACGCAGTATTTT. Translating gives CASSDPAGGVTDTQYF.

The V gene is TRBV7-2, the J gene TRBJ2-3; 11 bases agree with TRBD2. CDR1 and CDR2 from the germline V gene are SGHTA and FQGNSA. Trimming cost V 5 bases and J 5 bases; bases outside gene matches: 6. The CDR3 is 15 residues long. The CDR3 loop is CASSRSGGAIDTQYF. DNA for the CDR3: TGTGCCAGCAGCCGTAGCGGGGGGGCTATAGATACGCAGTATTTT.

CDR3 in amino acids: CAANQQGGEETQYF. The CDR3 coding sequence is TGTGCCGCGAACCAACAGGGGGGGGAAGAGACCCAGTACTTC. V is TRBV6-6 and J is TRBJ2-5; D might be TRBD1 (8 bases). The CDR3 is made up of 14 amino acids. V was clipped by 11 bases and J by 3 bases, with 19 bases between them. The germline V gene encodes CDR1 MNHNY and CDR2 SVGAGI (reference sequence).

This sequence joins TRBV4-2 and TRBJ2-7, with unresolved D. This CDR3 is built from 12 residues. Per germline, CDR1 LGHNA and CDR2 YNFKEQ. Trimming left V 2 bases short and J 5 bases short, with 7 bases between. CDR3 region: CASSQNLDEQYF. The CDR3 region has the DNA TGTGCCAGCAGCCAAAATTTAGACGAGCAGTACTTC.

This clone came up a few times. The CDR3 DNA sequence: TGTGCCTGGAGTCGGGATGAAAACTATGGCTACACCTTC. Translating it yields CAWSRDENYGYTF. V usage is TRBV30 and J usage is TRBJ1-2; D remains unclear. The germline V gene has CDR1 GTSNPN and CDR2 SVGIG (reference sequence). The germline V and J ends were trimmed by 2 bases and 2 bases, with 9 bases remaining between them. There are 13 residues in the CDR3.

This clone was seen a handful of times. J is TRBJ2-5 and V is TRBV5-6, with 9 bases matching TRBD2. CDR3 size: 16 residues. The V gene's germline CDR1 is SGHDT and CDR2 YYEEEE. The ends lost 7 bases at V and 5 bases at J; junction bases unmatched: 15. CDR3 protein: CASSYRAGGLFETQYF. The DNA of the CDR3 is TGTGCCAGCTCATATCGAGCGGGGGGTTTATTTGAGACCCAGTACTTC.

The V and J genes are TRBV6-1 and TRBJ1-4; 8 bases map to TRBD1. In germline, CDR1 is MNHNS, CDR2 SASEGT. V lost 6 bases and J lost 3; bases outside the gene matches: 3. The CDR3 spans 14 residues. CDR3 residues: CASSRGQANEKLFF. Here the CDR3 DNA reads TGTGCCAGCAGCAGGGGGCAGGCTAATGAAAAACTGTTTTTT.

The chain has TRBV4-3 and TRBJ1-4, with D maybe TRBD1 (5 bases). V dropped 4 bases and J dropped 8 bases, with 20 bases sitting between them. Germline CDR1 is LGHNA and CDR2 is YSLEER. CDR3 length: 16 residues. The CDR3 DNA is TGCGCCAGCAGCCGCGTCGGGCGGGGGGTTGGGGAAAAACTGTTTTTT. It is translated as CASSRVGRGVGEKLFF.

This clone turned up a few times. The CDR3 DNA reads as TGTGCCAGCAGCTATTCCGGCCTTGCGGGAGGCTACACCTTC. It codes for CASSYSGLAGGYTF. The chain joins TRBV7-9 to TRBJ1-2, with D unclear. Per the germline V gene, CDR1 is SEHNR and CDR2 is FQNEAQ (reference sequence). V was shortened by 4 bases and J by 8 bases, with 17 bases between the two germline ends. This CDR3 has 14 residues.

This clone showed up just a few times. The chain couples TRBV5-4 to TRBJ1-2; 7 bases are shared with TRBD1. With V trimmed by 1 base and J by 1 base, 4 bases remained unmatched. The CDR3 totals 15 residues. CDR1 and CDR2 (germline): SGHNT, YYREEE (reference sequence). As DNA, the CDR3 is TGTGCCAGCAGCTTGTTGCGGGACAGTAACTATGGCTACACCTTC. This encodes CASSLLRDSNYGYTF.

The V and J genes are TRBV6-1 and TRBJ1-1; D uncertain. V was pared by 6 bases and J by 7 bases, with 15 bases between. Germline-derived CDR1 and CDR2 are MNHNS and SASEGT. The CDR3 has 13 amino acids. DNA for the CDR3: TGTGCCAGCAGCCCTTCGAGGGCGGGTGAAGCTTTCTTT. The encoded protein is CASSPSRAGEAFF.

The chain links TRBV7-2 to TRBJ1-5; D is undetermined. Trimming took 5 bases from V and 3 from J, leaving 11 bases between them. Per the germline V gene, CDR1 is SGHTA and CDR2 is FQGNSA. This CDR3 contains 14 residues. The CDR3 coding sequence is TGTGCCAGCAGCCGCGCTGGTTTCAATCAGCCCCAGCATTTT. Its protein is CASSRAGFNQPQHF.

This clone was detected only a few times. The rearrangement uses TRBV19 and TRBJ2-5; 11 bases are shared with TRBD1. The germline V gene encodes CDR1 LNHDA and CDR2 SQIVND (reference sequence). V was pared by 3 bases and J by 5 bases, with 8 bases of the junction left unmatched. CDR3 length equals 16 residues. The CDR3 reads CASSISLGTGGETQYF. The CDR3 nucleotides are TGTGCCAGTAGTATCTCACTCGGGACAGGGGGGGAGACCCAGTACTTC.

This clone has just a few counts. The chain uses TRBV14 and TRBJ1-6, with D maybe TRBD1 (6 bases). Trimming took 0 bases from V and 7 from J, leaving 16 bases between them. There are 17 residues in the CDR3. In germline, CDR1 is SGHDN, CDR2 FVKESK. The CDR3 loop reads CASSQDSGAGVNSPLHF. The CDR3, as DNA: TGTGCCAGCAGCCAAGATTCGGGTGCAGGGGTCAATTCACCCCTCCACTTT. The full variable domain, in which reference TRBV14 and TRBJ1-6 provide the parts outside the CDR3, is EAGVTQFPSHSVIEKGQTVTLRCDPISGHDNLYWYRRVMGKEIKFLLHFVKESKQDESGMPNNRFLAERTGGTYSTLKVQPAELEDSGVYFCASSQDSGAGVNSPLHFGNGTRLTVT.

J is TRBJ1-4 and V is TRBV28; 11 nucleotides agree with TRBD1. Unmatched junction bases numbered 11, after V lost 10 bases and J lost 7 bases. Germline-derived CDR1 and CDR2 are MDHEN and SYDVKM. This CDR3 contains 15 residues. The CDR3 DNA is TGTGCCATTTCGGGACAGGGGGGCTATAGTGAAAAACTGTTTTTT. It is translated as CAISGQGGYSEKLFF.

The chain uses TRBV25-1 and TRBJ1-2; no clear D gene. The CDR3 spans 12 residues. The germline gives CDR1 MGHDK, CDR2 SYGVNS. V gave up 11 bases and J gave up 2 bases, with 12 bases separating them. CDR3 coding DNA: TGTGCCCGCAAAGCGGGCAACTATGGCTACACCTTC. Its protein product is CARKAGNYGYTF.

This clone was seen a handful of times. This chain joins TRBV29-1 and TRBJ1-2, with a tentative D call TRBD1 (5 bases). Trimming took off 0 bases at V and 4 bases at J, with 12 bases between the two ends. The CDR3 runs 14 residues. Germline values: CDR1 SQVTM, CDR2 ANQGSEA. The CDR3 reads CSVEDPVQGYGYTF. Written as DNA, the CDR3 is TGCAGCGTTGAAGATCCCGTCCAGGGCTATGGCTACACCTTC.

This chain connects TRBV5-4 to TRBJ1-5; no clear D gene. Per germline, CDR1 SGHNT and CDR2 YYREEE (reference sequence). The CDR3 is 15 amino acids. Trimming took 4 bases from V and 2 from J, leaving 13 bases between them. Here the CDR3 DNA reads TGTGCCAGCAGCACCTGGGGAGCAGGCAATCAGCCCCAGCATTTT. Encoded protein: CASSTWGAGNQPQHF.

The chain joins TRBV19 to TRBJ1-4; D unclear. V dropped 5 bases and J dropped 3 bases, with 16 bases sitting between them. There are 16 residues in the CDR3. Germline CDR1 is LNHDA and CDR2 is SQIVND (reference sequence). CDR3 sequence: CASSPGSSHSNEKLFF. For the CDR3, the DNA is TGTGCCAGTAGTCCGGGGTCCTCACATTCTAATGAAAAACTGTTTTTT.

This chain connects TRBV7-9 to TRBJ2-1; 7 nucleotides agree with TRBD2. The CDR3 has 16 amino acids. V lost 2 bases, J lost 7 bases, and 11 bases stayed unmatched. CDR1 and CDR2 from the germline V gene are SEHNR and FQNEAQ (reference sequence). Written as DNA, the CDR3 is TGTGCCAGCAGCTTAACAAAGTTAGCGGGCGAAAATGAGCAGTTCTTC. Translation: CASSLTKLAGENEQFF.

The rearrangement uses TRBV2 and TRBJ1-1, with D possibly being TRBD1 (6 bases). Germline V lookup: CDR1 SNHLY, CDR2 FYNNEI. This CDR3 contains 15 residues. The germline V and J ends were trimmed by 6 bases and 4 bases, with 18 bases remaining between them. CDR3 in DNA: TGTGCCAGCAGCCCAGGGGAAGGGTTGAGCACTGAAGCTTTCTTT. Its protein is CASSPGEGLSTEAFF.

This clone has only a few counts. This chain joins TRBV5-4 and TRBJ2-1; 8 nucleotides agree with TRBD2. CDR3 length equals 14 residues. With 3 bases clipped from V and 9 bases from J, the junction kept 8 bases outside the gene matches. Germline V gives CDR1 SGHNT, CDR2 YYREEE (reference sequence). CDR3 protein: CASSSGGHGSEQFF. The CDR3 nucleotides are TGTGCCAGCAGCTCGGGGGGGCATGGCAGTGAGCAGTTCTTC.

This chain links TRBV11-2 with TRBJ2-5; D not certain. Trimming stripped 1 base from V and 1 base from J, with 10 bases between. Germline values: CDR1 SGHAT, CDR2 FQNNGV. The CDR3 sequence is 15 residues long. CDR3 DNA sequence: TGTGCCAGCAGCTTAGGAAATCAGTTCCAAGAGACCCAGTACTTC. This codes for CASSLGNQFQETQYF.

This clone was detected a few times. This same CDR3 is encoded by further DNA sequences in the sample. The chain uses TRBV9 and TRBJ2-3; 8 bases match TRBD1. CDR1 is SGDLS and CDR2 is YYNGEE in the germline V gene. The CDR3 length is 15 residues. V dropped 3 bases and J dropped 0; count of bases not matched to a gene: 3. CDR3 in amino acids: CASSAGDRSTDTQYF. CDR3 DNA: TGTGCCAGCAGCGCGGGGGACAGGAGCACAGATACGCAGTATTTT.

This clone showed up just a few times. The chain employs TRBV6-5 and TRBJ2-5; TRBD1 agrees at 11 bases. Germline CDR1 reads MNHEY; CDR2 reads SVGAGI. After removal of 7 bases from V and 6 bases from J, the junction contained 7 bases not matched to a gene. CDR3 size: 14 residues. The DNA for the CDR3 is TGTGCCAGCACCTGGGACAGGGGGACGAAGACCCAGTACTTC. Amino acids: CASTWDRGTKTQYF.

The rearrangement joins TRBV5-5 to TRBJ2-5, with D hard to call. Trimming pared 1 base from V and 5 bases from J, leaving 18 bases between. Looked up from germline, CDR1 is SGHKS and CDR2 is YYEKEE (reference sequence). This CDR3 has 16 residues. The DNA of the CDR3 is TGTGCCAGCAGCTTGTTTGGGTATTTGAGCGAGGAGACCCAGTACTTC. Protein: CASSLFGYLSEETQYF.

V usage is TRBV5-6 and J usage is TRBJ2-1; D gene unclear. Germline CDR1 reads SGHDT; CDR2 reads YYEEEE. The CDR3 has 15 amino acids. The V and J ends lost 1 base and 1 base respectively, with 9 bases between them. The CDR3 DNA is TGTGCCAGCAGCTTGAGACAACCGTCCTACAATGAGCAGTTCTTC. Its protein product is CASSLRQPSYNEQFF. Filled out from reference TRBV5-6 and TRBJ2-1, the complete variable domain reads DAGVTQSPTHLIKTRGQQVTLRCSPKSGHDTVSWYQQALGQGPQFIFQYYEEEERQRGNFPDRFSGHQFPNYSSELNVNALLLGDSALYLCASSLRQPSYNEQFFGPGTRLTVL.